This is a list of T cell receptor beta chains from one sample in a study of T cells in pancreatic ductal adenocarcinoma. Clones were sequenced by immunoSEQ multiplex PCR, and TCRdb holds only the in-frame ones, with some missing. This sample carries approximately 97,000 clones, about 95% of them seen once, and the ten largest clones take less than 4%. Sequenced material: PBMCs. The receptors were sampled from a human donor with pancreatic ductal adenocarcinoma. The CDR3 runs from the conserved cysteine through the conserved F or W. Fields, in order: D gene, J gene, clone size, V gene, CDR3 DNA, CDR3 protein. D genes are given only for firm matches. Size values are once, few and many counts, or a class for expanded clones, and some rows have none.

>TRBD1|TRBJ1-2|-|TRBV10-3
TGTGCCATCAGTGAGCCGGGACAGGGAAACTATGGCTACACCTTC
CAISEPGQGNYGYTF
>-|TRBJ1-5|-|TRBV7-9
TGTGCCAGCAGCTTAGGGACAGCCTATAGCAATCAGCCCCAGCATTTT
CASSLGTAYSNQPQHF
>-|TRBJ1-5|-|TRBV5-5
TGTGCCAGCAGCTGGGCAGGTGGGCTCAATCAGCCCCAGCATTTT
CASSWAGGLNQPQHF
>TRBD1|TRBJ1-2|-|TRBV6-5
TGTGCCAGCAGTTACTCGAGACAGGGGAATGGCTACACCTTC
CASSYSRQGNGYTF
>TRBD2|TRBJ2-7|-|TRBV27
TGTGCCAGCACCCTCCGTGGGGGGGTCCACGAGCAGTACTTC
CASTLRGGVHEQYF
>-|TRBJ1-2|-|TRBV7-2
TGTGCCAGCAGCCCCCTGTTCGGAGGTCCCTATGGCTACACCTTC
CASSPLFGGPYGYTF
>-|TRBJ2-7|-|TRBV30
TGTGCCTGGAGGCTCTACCCCTACGAGCAGTACTTC
CAWRLYPYEQYF
>TRBD1|TRBJ2-5|-|TRBV2
TGTGCCAGCAGTGACCCCCAAGGACAGGGTGAGACCCAGTACTTC
CASSDPQGQGETQYF
>TRBD2|TRBJ2-2|once|TRBV19
TGTGCCAGCCTGACTAGCGGGGGGAACACCGGGGAGCTGTTTTTT
CASLTSGGNTGELFF
>-|TRBJ2-1|-|TRBV28
TGTGCAGCAAGCGGAGGGTCCTACAATGAGCAGTTCTTC
CAASGGSYNEQFF
>-|TRBJ1-1|-|TRBV7-7
TGTGCCAGCAGCTTAGACACCAACACTGAAGCTTTCTTT
CASSLDTNTEAFF
>TRBD2|TRBJ2-2|-|TRBV15
TGTGCCACCAGCAGATCCCAGGGACTAGCGGGAGGGGTCAGGGAGCTGTTTTTT
CATSRSQGLAGGVRELFF
>TRBD1|TRBJ2-7|-|TRBV5-1
TGCGCCAGCAGCCTGTTGGACAGGTACGAGCAGTACTTC
CASSLLDRYEQYF
>TRBD1|TRBJ2-7|-|TRBV5-8
TGTGCCAGCAGCACGACAGGGGTTTACGAGCAGTACTTC
CASSTTGVYEQYF
>TRBD2|TRBJ2-4|-|TRBV6-5
TGTGCCAGCAGTTATAAGGTGGGACTAGATCTGGACATTCAGTACTTC
CASSYKVGLDLDIQYF
>-|TRBJ2-3|once|TRBV9
TGTGCCAGCAGCGTAGCGGAGGGAAGGACGGCAGATACGCAGTATTTT
CASSVAEGRTADTQYF
>-|TRBJ2-1|-|TRBV7-2
TGTGCCAGCAGTTGGACCAGGGAAGCTGAGCAGTTCTTC
CASSWTREAEQFF
>-|TRBJ2-5|-|TRBV5-4
TGTGCCAGCAGCTTGTTTGGGGCGGAAGAGACCCAGTACTTC
CASSLFGAEETQYF
>-|TRBJ2-3|-|TRBV10-3
TGTGCCATCAGTGTCGTCACAGATACGCAGTATTTT
CAISVVTDTQYF
>-|TRBJ2-2|-|TRBV9
TGTGCCAGCAGCGTAGGCGTAGCCACCGGGGAGCTGTTTTTT
CASSVGVATGELFF
>-|TRBJ1-2|-|TRBV5-1
TGCGCCAGCAGCTTGCCCCCGACGACAGGATACTATGGCTACACCTTC
CASSLPPTTGYYGYTF
>TRBD1|TRBJ2-3|once|TRBV7-2
TGTGCCAGCAGCTTAATCGGACAGGGACAAGATACGCAGTATTTT
CASSLIGQGQDTQYF
>TRBD1|TRBJ2-4|-|TRBV11-2
TGTGCCAGCACCGGGGACAGAATAAACATTCAGTACTTC
CASTGDRINIQYF
>-|TRBJ2-1|-|TRBV9
TGTGCCAGCAGCGTAGGAACTAAGGAGCAGTTCTTC
CASSVGTKEQFF
>TRBD2|TRBJ2-3|-|TRBV28
TGTGCCAGCAGTTTAAGCGGGGGACACTTTACTACGCAGTATTTT
CASSLSGGHFTTQYF
>TRBD2|TRBJ2-7|-|TRBV7-9
TGTGCCAGCAGCTTAGATTCCGGGGAGGGCGGCGAGCAGTACTTC
CASSLDSGEGGEQYF
>-|TRBJ2-4|-|TRBV30
TGTGCCTGGAGTGGATTCCCGGGCAAAAACATTCAGTACTTC
CAWSGFPGKNIQYF
>-|TRBJ2-7|-|TRBV11-2
TGTGCCAGCAGCTTCGGAGCGGTCTACGAGCAGTACTTC
CASSFGAVYEQYF
>-|TRBJ2-2|-|TRBV21-1
TGTGCCAGCAGCAAAGCGCTTCTAGCGGGGGAGAACACCGGGGAGCTGTTTTTT
CASSKALLAGENTGELFF
>-|TRBJ2-5|-|TRBV28
TGTGCCAGCCGTGACAGATTCCAAGAGACCCAGTACTTC
CASRDRFQETQYF
>TRBD1|TRBJ1-5|once|TRBV30
TGTGCCTGGAGGCCAGGGGGCCCAAATCAGCCCCAGCATTTT
CAWRPGGPNQPQHF
>-|TRBJ2-1|-|TRBV5-1
TGCGCCAGCAGCTTGTCTGGCCAACTAAATGAGCAGTTCTTC
CASSLSGQLNEQFF
>TRBD2|TRBJ2-7|-|TRBV5-4
TGTGCCAGCAGCTCGGGAGGGTGGGGCTACGAGCAGTACTTC
CASSSGGWGYEQYF
>TRBD1|TRBJ1-1|-|TRBV11-2
TGTGCCAGCAGCTTAGGGGACAGGAACACTGAAGCTTTCTTT
CASSLGDRNTEAFF
>-|TRBJ2-4|-|TRBV7-2
TGTGCCAGCAGCTCGAATCCGGGACTAGCCAAAAACATTCAGTACTTC
CASSSNPGLAKNIQYF
>TRBD2|TRBJ2-1|-|TRBV7-3
TGTGCCAGCAGCTCCGCCAGTAGCGGGAGGGCGGGTGAGCAGTTCTTC
CASSSASSGRAGEQFF
>TRBD1|TRBJ2-7|-|TRBV27
TGTGCCAGCAGTCTAGGGGGACAGGGGCGGTACGAGCAGTACTTC
CASSLGGQGRYEQYF
>-|TRBJ1-1|-|TRBV7-6
TGTGCCAGCAGCTTAGAAGGGGGTAGGGCTTTCTTT
CASSLEGGRAFF
>TRBD1|TRBJ1-2|-|TRBV28
TGTGCCAGCAGTTCCTCCTCGGACAGGAACTATGGCTACACCTTC
CASSSSSDRNYGYTF
>-|TRBJ2-3|-|TRBV5-1
TGCGCCAGCAGCTTGGAGGGCAGGGATGCGACAGATACGCAGTATTTT
CASSLEGRDATDTQYF